Listed below are T cell receptor beta chains from one sample, sequenced in a study of T cells in Graves' hyperthyroidism and ophthalmopathy. TCRdb reprocessed the multiplex PCR reads with MiXCR, giving one entry per CDR3 protein. The table includes under 350,000 distinct CDR3 sequences, 20% to 25% detected once. The sequenced sample consisted of blood. The receptors here all came from a woman in her fifties or sixties with Graves' hyperthyroidism. Each CDR3 is given with its conserved first and last residue. Each record gives: clone size, D gene, V gene, J gene, CDR3 DNA, CDR3 protein. The D gene is left open where the match is weak. Part of the rows lack a size; the others show once, few, many or a class for expanded clones.

size: many
D: TRBD2
V: TRBV2
J: TRBJ2-1
DNA: TGTGCCAGCATTTTAGAGCGGGGGGGCCTCAATGAGCAGTTCTTC
CDR3: CASILERGGLNEQFF

size: many
D: -
V: TRBV5-1
J: TRBJ1-4
DNA: TGCGCCAGCAGCCTTGGAGGGGCGTTTCGGGAAAAACTGTTTTTT
CDR3: CASSLGGAFREKLFF

size: many
D: -
V: TRBV2
J: TRBJ1-5
DNA: TGTGCCAGCAGCACAGGGACCAATCAGCCCCAGCATTTT
CDR3: CASSTGTNQPQHF

size: many
D: -
V: TRBV7-8
J: TRBJ2-7
DNA: TGTGCCAGCAGCTTTGGTTCTGTAGGCTCCTACGAGCAGTACTTC
CDR3: CASSFGSVGSYEQYF

size: many
D: -
V: TRBV28
J: TRBJ2-1
DNA: TGTGCCAGCAGGGGCGGAAGAGCCTACAATGAGCAGTTCTTC
CDR3: CASRGGRAYNEQFF

size: many
D: -
V: TRBV5-6
J: TRBJ1-5
DNA: TGTGCCAGCAGCTCCTACAGCGGTGGTCAGCCCCAGCATTTT
CDR3: CASSSYSGGQPQHF

size: many
D: -
V: TRBV28
J: TRBJ2-7
DNA: TGTGCCAGTCAGGGGACCTACGAGCAGTACTTC
CDR3: CASQGTYEQYF

size: many
D: -
V: TRBV11-3
J: TRBJ2-1
DNA: TGTGCCAGCAGCTTAGGAAAGAGGTTGACAGTTAACAATGAGCAGTTCTTC
CDR3: CASSLGKRLTVNNEQFF

size: many
D: TRBD1
V: TRBV5-1
J: TRBJ2-5
DNA: TGCGCCAGCAGCCACGGACAGGGGAGGGAGACCCAGTACTTC
CDR3: CASSHGQGRETQYF

size: many
D: -
V: TRBV3-1
J: TRBJ2-2
DNA: TGTGCCAGCAGCCGGATTGGGGGGACCGGGGAGCTGTTTTTT
CDR3: CASSRIGGTGELFF

size: many
D: -
V: TRBV7-3
J: TRBJ2-3
DNA: TGTGCCAGCAGCCCTGATGGCAGGGAGTTAAGTACGCAGTATTTT
CDR3: CASSPDGRELSTQYF

size: few
D: TRBD1
V: TRBV19
J: TRBJ1-1
DNA: TGTGCCAGTAGATCGGACAGGGGGCACGGGAACACTGAAGCTTTCTTT
CDR3: CASRSDRGHGNTEAFF

size: -
D: -
V: TRBV2
J: TRBJ2-1
DNA: TGTGCCAGCAGTGTAGTTGGGACAAGCTCCTACAATGAGCAGTTCTTC
CDR3: CASSVVGTSSYNEQFF

size: few
D: TRBD2
V: TRBV27
J: TRBJ2-1
DNA: TGTGCCAGCAGTCCTCAGCGGGGGAGGGGTTACAATGAGCAGTTCTTC
CDR3: CASSPQRGRGYNEQFF

size: -
D: TRBD2
V: TRBV20-1
J: TRBJ2-1
DNA: TGCAGTGCTAGAGCCGGGACTAGCTCTTCCTACAATGAGCAGTTCTTC
CDR3: CSARAGTSSSYNEQFF

size: many
D: -
V: TRBV10-3
J: TRBJ1-1
DNA: TGTGCCATCAGTGAATTGGGGGGGTTGAACACTGAAGCTTTCTTT
CDR3: CAISELGGLNTEAFF

size: -
D: -
V: TRBV5-1
J: TRBJ2-2
DNA: TGCACCAGCAGCTTTAAAGGAGCGGGTACAACCGGGGAGCTGTTTTTT
CDR3: CTSSFKGAGTTGELFF

size: -
D: -
V: TRBV19
J: TRBJ1-6
DNA: TGTGCCAGTAGTATGCAGGGTGGCAATTCACCCCTCCACTTT
CDR3: CASSMQGGNSPLHF

size: many
D: -
V: TRBV6-1
J: TRBJ1-1
DNA: TGTGCCAGCAGTGAAATTACAGGGAATACTGAAGCTTTCTTT
CDR3: CASSEITGNTEAFF

size: -
D: -
V: TRBV10-3
J: TRBJ2-2
DNA: TGTGCCATCAGTGACAGGGGTGGGGAGCTGTTTTTT
CDR3: CAISDRGGELFF

size: -
D: TRBD1
V: TRBV4-2
J: TRBJ1-1
DNA: TGTGCCAGCAGCAAAACAGGGGGCGGGAACACTGAAGCTTTCTTT
CDR3: CASSKTGGGNTEAFF

size: few
D: -
V: TRBV6-1
J: TRBJ2-5
DNA: TGTGCCAGCAGAGCTGGGGGACTCCAAGAGACCCAGTACTTC
CDR3: CASRAGGLQETQYF

size: -
D: -
V: TRBV18
J: TRBJ1-6
DNA: TGTGCCAGCTCACCGGGCACTGGGTCCAATTCACCCCTCCACTTT
CDR3: CASSPGTGSNSPLHF

size: many
D: TRBD1
V: TRBV7-9
J: TRBJ1-2
DNA: TGTGCCAGCAGCTTCGGACAGGGGAGCTACACCTTC
CDR3: CASSFGQGSYTF

size: -
D: -
V: TRBV3-1
J: TRBJ2-4
DNA: TGTGCCAGCAGCCAAGAGGGTCGGGACATTCAGTACTTC
CDR3: CASSQEGRDIQYF

size: few
D: -
V: TRBV28
J: TRBJ2-2
DNA: TGTGCCAGCATAGGGAGCACCGGGGAGCTGTTTTTT
CDR3: CASIGSTGELFF

size: -
D: TRBD2
V: TRBV6-5
J: TRBJ2-6
DNA: TGTGCCAGCAGTTACGGGACTAGCGGCTCTGGGGCCAACGTCCTGACTTTC
CDR3: CASSYGTSGSGANVLTF

size: many
D: -
V: TRBV4-1
J: TRBJ2-7
DNA: TGCGCCAGCAGCCAATCCGCGAACGAGCAGTACTTC
CDR3: CASSQSANEQYF

size: few
D: -
V: TRBV5-4
J: TRBJ1-1
DNA: TGTGCCAGCAGCCTGGGCCAGGGTAAGGGAACTGAAGCTTTCTTT
CDR3: CASSLGQGKGTEAFF

size: many
D: -
V: TRBV30
J: TRBJ1-4
DNA: TGTGCCTGGAGTGTACCCGGGGTGAATGAAAAACTGTTTTTT
CDR3: CAWSVPGVNEKLFF

size: -
D: TRBD2
V: TRBV7-9
J: TRBJ2-5
DNA: TGTGCCAGCAGCTCCTCAAATCTAGCGGGGGGGCAAGAGACCCAGTACTTC
CDR3: CASSSSNLAGGQETQYF

size: -
D: -
V: TRBV28
J: TRBJ2-6
DNA: TGTGCCAGCAGTCCCCCAGGGGTTGGGGCCAACGTCCTGACTTTC
CDR3: CASSPPGVGANVLTF

size: many
D: -
V: TRBV5-1
J: TRBJ1-1
DNA: TGCGCCAGCAGCACGGACCCGGGGGCTGAAGCTTTCTTT
CDR3: CASSTDPGAEAFF

size: few
D: TRBD2
V: TRBV9
J: TRBJ2-5
DNA: TGTGCCAGCAGCGTGGGAGGGGCTACCCAAGAGACCCAGTACTTC
CDR3: CASSVGGATQETQYF

size: few
D: -
V: TRBV7-9
J: TRBJ1-1
DNA: TGTGCCAGCACCCCGGGGAGTACTGAAGCTTTCTTT
CDR3: CASTPGSTEAFF

size: -
D: -
V: TRBV20-1
J: TRBJ2-1
DNA: TGCAGTGCTACCGGTGGCTCGACTTCCAATGAGCAGTTCTTC
CDR3: CSATGGSTSNEQFF

size: many
D: -
V: TRBV28
J: TRBJ1-2
DNA: TGTGCCAGCAGTCAAACCGGCAATGGCTACACCTTC
CDR3: CASSQTGNGYTF

size: many
D: -
V: TRBV18
J: TRBJ2-7
DNA: TGTGCCAGCTCACCACTAAGCGACAGGGAGCAGTACTTC
CDR3: CASSPLSDREQYF

size: many
D: -
V: TRBV5-1
J: TRBJ1-5
DNA: TGCGCCAGCAGCTTGAATATATCCCCTAATCAGCCCCAGCATTTT
CDR3: CASSLNISPNQPQHF

size: -
D: -
V: TRBV5-8
J: TRBJ2-3
DNA: TGTGCCAGCAGCTTTGGGACTGCCGACGGTACGCAGTATTTT
CDR3: CASSFGTADGTQYF